This TCR beta chain was found in a study of tumor-infiltrating lymphocytes in primary liver carcinoma (dated by TCRdb to the late 2010s). The study in broad terms: Between late 2015 and early 2016, 4 or 5 patients in China with histopathologically diagnosed primary liver carcinoma had surgical resection. Hepatocellular carcinoma (four) or combined HCC and intrahepatic cholangiocarcinoma (one) was present in the five patients, who were three men and two women aged 30 to 69 years. The tumors of the five patients were staged as T1-T3 N0M0, with maximum diameters ranging from roughly 4 to 10 cm. Each sample produced about 3.5 to 8 million productive TCRbeta reads, and read depth showed no significant difference between tissue types. The study combined TCRbeta repertoire sequencing, expression microarrays and whole-exome sequencing across five regions of each liver tumor, with adjacent normal tissue and blood. A total of 35 or so specimens from 5 patients went through TCRbeta repertoire sequencing, namely 25 tumor regions, 5 adjacent noncancerous liver tissues and 5 peripheral blood samples. Technical replicate repertoires showed high reproducibility, with mean shared-clone rates roughly 0.87 and correlation coefficients above 0.95. What the authors observed across the whole study: Bulk unsorted samples precluded comparing CD4+ and CD8+ T cell repertoires. The study included only a few patients, and the authors note findings should be validated in a larger study. The top 250 clones made up a significantly larger repertoire fraction in tumors than in blood (p = 0.039). Repertoire overlap was higher between tumor regions (mean around 36%) than tumor-adjacent (around 17%) or tumor-blood (approximately 14%) pairs, consistent with antigen-driven expansion. Only the TCR beta chain was sequenced, so true repertoire diversity is likely underestimated because unpaired alpha chains were not captured.

For this clonotype: This clone's antigen is unknown. The input lacks base qualities; no much larger clone sits a single base away.

Blood RNA was extracted from unsorted whole blood using TRIzol reagent, and germline DNA was obtained with the DNeasy Blood & Tissue kit. Chronic HBV infection was present in the patients, and the patients were treatment-naive at sampling. Before surgery, about 4 milliliters of peripheral blood were collected into K2EDTA tubes. Using a constant-region primer and ProtoScript II reverse transcriptase, TCRbeta-specific cDNA was reverse-transcribed from roughly 460 ng total RNA. TCRbeta libraries were built with three nested multiplex PCR rounds, a slightly modified ARM-PCR procedure. Each of the first two PCR rounds ran for about 10 cycles and used multiplex TRBV1-TRBV30 forward primers together with a Cbeta reverse primer. Sample barcodes and Illumina adapters were added in a final 25-cycle PCR with Deep VentR polymerase. Before sequencing, amplicons of 200-500 bp were gel-purified using a QIAquick gel extraction kit. TCRbeta amplicons were sequenced on an Illumina HiSeq 2500 with 250-bp paired-end reads. Regarding the original processing steps: Quality trimming of reads was performed with Trimmomatic v0.33, and paired reads were merged with FLASH v1.2.11 so that full CDR3 sequences could be recovered. V, D and J germline segments were assigned to the rearranged TCRbeta sequences by MiGEC v1.2.1b. Clonotype statistics and Shannon-Wiener diversity indices were calculated with VDJtools v1.0.0. To reduce sampling bias, subsequent analyses other than the diversity analysis used only the 250 most abundant clonotypes in each sample. In TCRdb, the public reads were trimmed at Q25 with fastp and aligned with MiXCR, with productive beta chains retained. Records with the same CDR3 protein are collapsed into one entry carrying the most frequent genes and DNA. TCRdb, not the original authors, processed these V and J calls. This sample comprises 180,000 or so distinct CDR3 sequences, over 50% of them detected only once. Of the sample, approximately 68% is held by the ten largest clones.

CDR1 and CDR2 (SQVTM, ANQGSEA) derive from the germline V gene. There are 15 amino acids in the CDR3, from cysteine to phenylalanine inclusive. Kept here is only the CDR3 DNA, which spans 45 bases and is read in frame from base 1. V loses 4 bases, J loses 3 bases, and the germline ends lie 16 bases apart. This receptor was obtained from a man aged 35 to 55 with primary liver carcinoma and hepatitis B virus infection. The sample taken for sequencing was peripheral blood. The V gene is TRBV29-1 and the J gene is TRBJ2-1, and possibly TRBD2, on 6 matching bases. The CDR3 reads as follows: CSVGITGEVYNEQFF. The sequenced DNA: TGCAGCGTTGGGATAACGGGAGAGGTCTACAATGAGCAGTTCTTC.